This T cell receptor beta chain stems from a study of metastatic and nonmetastatic thyroid tumors (TCRdb year 2020). In the study overall: The researchers compared repertoires between peripheral blood samples and tumor or nodule tissue samples from patients with malignant or benign thyroid disease. Findings and caveats that apply to the study as a whole: TCR beta diversity was reported as significantly higher in malignant tumors than in benign nodules, in both blood and tumor samples.

There are a few counts of this clone. The target of this receptor is not known. Base qualities are not at hand, and no much larger clone is one base apart. Compared with germline, V lacks 2 bases and J lacks 5 bases; bases without a gene match: 8. The CDR3 runs 16 residues from the cysteine to the phenylalanine. The entry retains the CDR3 DNA only, 48 bases that are in frame from base 1. The germline V gene yields KGHSH for CDR1 and LQKENI for CDR2. No treatment had been received by any patient before thyroid surgery. Using T-cell receptor beta sequencing, the researchers looked back retrospectively at clinical samples from patients, gathered between about 2011 and 2019. The library was obtained by PCR. Sequencing relied on an Illumina HiSeq 4000. High-throughput sequencing was used to profile the TCR beta-chain CDR3 region of every patient. In the original analysis: CDR3 differences across clinicopathological groups were used to build a classifier for discriminating distant-metastatic papillary thyroid cancer patients. To measure repertoire diversity the researchers used the Shannon index, while the Morisita-Horn index served to gauge how similar the tumor and blood repertoires were. TCRdb's own reprocessing of the public reads used fastp at Q25 and MiXCR and kept productive beta chains. The V and J calls and clone size are TCRdb's, not the authors'. Across this sample there are 70,000 or so clones, with 13% to 15% seen only once. Of the sample, approximately 7% falls within the top ten clones.

The rearranged chain carries TRBV18 and TRBJ2-2; the junction holds 7 bases that match TRBD1. Material for sequencing was blood. The receptor's source is a male donor with papillary thyroid cancer or a benign thyroid nodule (not recorded which). Some clones in this sample may be carry-over from other donors' samples. The CDR3 here reads CASSPREQGTTGELFF. The bases are TGTGCCAGCTCACCAAGGGAACAGGGGACAACCGGGGAGCTGTTTTTT.